This section outlines one TCR beta chain sequence together with its context. The antigen is not known. This sample is part of a study of post-analysis software for immune sequencing data. The wider study: Courses of disease covered relapsing-remitting, secondary progressive and progressive-relapsing multiple sclerosis. Study conclusions and caveats: Controls' normalized Chao1 diversity significantly exceeded that of multiple sclerosis patients. By F measure, samples from a shared preparation batch strongly co-clustered. Controls had lower frequencies than patients of 4 or 5 TRBV segments, which included TRBV5-6, TRBV5-1 and TRBV20-1.

V gave up 11 bases and J gave up 4 bases, with 12 bases separating them. The germline gives CDR1 MDHEN, CDR2 SYDVKM. CDR3 size: 11 residues. Researchers reported that TCR beta cDNA libraries carried unique molecular identifiers. One entry per CDR3 protein results from TCRdb running MiXCR on the PCR reads. This table holds roughly 870,000 distinct CDR3 sequences, under 70% found once. The origin of this receptor is a girl aged 5 to 17 with multiple sclerosis. This rearrangement joins TRBV28 to TRBJ2-7; no definite D call. The material sequenced was blood. The DNA for the CDR3 is TGTGCCTCGGGTTTTCTTTACGAGCAGTACTTC. Translated: CASGFLYEQYF.